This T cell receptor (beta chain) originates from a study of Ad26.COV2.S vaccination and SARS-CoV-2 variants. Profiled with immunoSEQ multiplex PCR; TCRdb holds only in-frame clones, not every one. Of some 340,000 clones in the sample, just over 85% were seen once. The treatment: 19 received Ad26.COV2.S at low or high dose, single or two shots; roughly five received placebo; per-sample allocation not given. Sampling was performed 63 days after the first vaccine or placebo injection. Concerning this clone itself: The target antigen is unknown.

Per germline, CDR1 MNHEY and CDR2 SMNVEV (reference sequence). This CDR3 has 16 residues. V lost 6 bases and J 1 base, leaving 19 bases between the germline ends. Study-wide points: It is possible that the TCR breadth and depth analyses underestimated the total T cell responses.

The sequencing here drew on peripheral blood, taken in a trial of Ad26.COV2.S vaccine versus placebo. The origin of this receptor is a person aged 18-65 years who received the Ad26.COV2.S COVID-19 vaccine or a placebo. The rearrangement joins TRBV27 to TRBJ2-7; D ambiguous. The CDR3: CASRTFMADSSYEQYF. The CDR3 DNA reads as TGTGCCAGCAGAACATTTATGGCCGATTCATCCTACGAGCAGTACTTC.